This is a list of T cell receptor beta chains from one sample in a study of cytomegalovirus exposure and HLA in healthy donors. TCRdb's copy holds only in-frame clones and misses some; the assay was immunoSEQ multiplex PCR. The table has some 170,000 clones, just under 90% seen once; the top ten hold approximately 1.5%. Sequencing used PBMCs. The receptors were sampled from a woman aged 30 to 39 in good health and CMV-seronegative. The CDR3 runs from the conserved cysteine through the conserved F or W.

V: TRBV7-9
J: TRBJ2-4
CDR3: CASSTSYQNIQYF

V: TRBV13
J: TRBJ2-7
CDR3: CASSAGTGVSYEQYF

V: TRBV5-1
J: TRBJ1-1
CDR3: CASSLSGDTEAFF

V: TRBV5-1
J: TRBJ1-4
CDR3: CASSPNPRDSEKLFF

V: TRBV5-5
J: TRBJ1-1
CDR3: CASSLQGVEAFF

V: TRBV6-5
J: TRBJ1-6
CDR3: CASSTTGGFNSPLHF

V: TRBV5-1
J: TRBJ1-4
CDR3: CASSIGQGKGEKLFF

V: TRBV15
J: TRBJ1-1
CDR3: CATSRGLDRGNTEAFF

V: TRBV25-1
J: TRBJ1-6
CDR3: CASKGGIGSPLHF

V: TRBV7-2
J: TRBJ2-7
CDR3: CASSLVTGEPHEQYF

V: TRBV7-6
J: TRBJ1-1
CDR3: CASSPGGSVAFF

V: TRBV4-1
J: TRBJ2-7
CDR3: CASSSDRSTYEQYF

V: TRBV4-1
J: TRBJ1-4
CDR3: CASSHPDRENEKLFF

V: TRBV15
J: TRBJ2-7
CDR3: CATSRVGTGNEQYF

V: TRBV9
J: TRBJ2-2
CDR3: CASSVAAGGTGELFF

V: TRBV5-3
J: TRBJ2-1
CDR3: CARSATGGYEQFF

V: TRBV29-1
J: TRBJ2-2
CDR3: CSVKPRGTTGELFF

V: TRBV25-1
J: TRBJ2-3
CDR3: CASSAEAGGSTDTQYF

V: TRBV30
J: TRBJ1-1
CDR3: CAWQGMYEAFF

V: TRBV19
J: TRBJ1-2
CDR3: CASSPWGGGYGYTF

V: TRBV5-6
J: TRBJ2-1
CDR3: CASSLAYRSDRVGYEQFF

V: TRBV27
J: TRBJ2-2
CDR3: CASKFNRGRSGELFF

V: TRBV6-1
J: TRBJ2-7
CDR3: CASPMEGQVYIEQYF

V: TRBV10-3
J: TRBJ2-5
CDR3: CASSLGGVETQYF

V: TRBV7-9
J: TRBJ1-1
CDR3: CASSRDPGQGNTEAFF

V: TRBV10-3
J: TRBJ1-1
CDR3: CAIRTPQGAAEAFF

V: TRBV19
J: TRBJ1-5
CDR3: CASRTTGENQPQHF

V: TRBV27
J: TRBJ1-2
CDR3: CASRPDSPYYGYTF

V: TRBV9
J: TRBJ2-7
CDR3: CASSVVGGSYEQYF

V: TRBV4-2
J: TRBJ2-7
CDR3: CASSRGGGEYEQYF

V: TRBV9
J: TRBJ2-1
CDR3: CASSVDFGGSYNEQFF

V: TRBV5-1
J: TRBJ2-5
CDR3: CASSLAPQRGGSQTQYF

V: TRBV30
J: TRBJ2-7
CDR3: CAWSVGAPSYEQYF

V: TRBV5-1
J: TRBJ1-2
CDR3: CASSLPGSNYGYTF

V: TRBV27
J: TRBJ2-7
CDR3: CASSPSGQHYEQYF

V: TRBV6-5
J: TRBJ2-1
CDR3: CASSYDPGGAWDEQFF

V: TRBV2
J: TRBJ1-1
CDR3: CASNPTGATVNTEAFF

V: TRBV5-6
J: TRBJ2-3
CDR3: CASSLSGGLTSTQYF

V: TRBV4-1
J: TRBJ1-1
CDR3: CASSQVRGNTEAFF

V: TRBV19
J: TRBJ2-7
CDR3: CATGHPPAYEQYF

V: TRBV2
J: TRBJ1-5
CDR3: CASSTDDRGQDQPQHF

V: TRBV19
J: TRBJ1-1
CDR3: CASSMSGEAFF

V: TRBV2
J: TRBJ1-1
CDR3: CASSENSFFTEAFF